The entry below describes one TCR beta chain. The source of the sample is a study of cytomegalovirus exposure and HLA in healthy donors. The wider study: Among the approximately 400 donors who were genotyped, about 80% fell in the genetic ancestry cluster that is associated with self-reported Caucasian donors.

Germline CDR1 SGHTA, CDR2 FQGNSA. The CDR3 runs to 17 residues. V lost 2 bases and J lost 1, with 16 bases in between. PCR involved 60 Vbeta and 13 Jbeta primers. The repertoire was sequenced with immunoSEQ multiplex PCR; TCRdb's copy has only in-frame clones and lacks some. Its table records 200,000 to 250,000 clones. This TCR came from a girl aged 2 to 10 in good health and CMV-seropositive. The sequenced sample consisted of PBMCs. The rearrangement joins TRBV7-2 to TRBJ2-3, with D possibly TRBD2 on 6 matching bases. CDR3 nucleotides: TGTGCCAGCAGCTTACCACTAGTAAGGGAGGGCACAGATACGCAGTATTTT. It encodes CASSLPLVREGTDTQYF.